What follows are 31 T cell receptor beta chains derived from one specimen sequenced in a study of blood T cell repertoires in COVID-19. The table came from immunoSEQ multiplex PCR; TCRdb's copy has only in-frame clones and leaves some out. The sample has about 220,000 clones, 85% seen once; the top ten hold about 2.5%. The sequencing sample was made of peripheral blood. All receptors derive from a woman aged 70 to 79 with COVID-19, enrolled during active disease.

This clone occurred once. The genes are TRBV15 and TRBJ2-5, with 10 bases identical to TRBD1. With V trimmed by 1 base and J by 4 bases, 3 bases remained unmatched. The germline CDR1 and CDR2 sequences are LNHNV and YYDKDF (reference sequence). The CDR3 has 15 residues. CDR3: CATSRVGQGGETQYF. In DNA, the CDR3 is TGTGCCACCAGCAGAGTAGGACAGGGGGGAGAGACCCAGTACTTC.

CDR3 loop: CASSQERGELFF. The CDR3 nucleotides are TGTGCCAGCAGCCAAGAGCGTGGGGAGCTGTTTTTT. V usage is TRBV3-1 (or the pseudogene TRBV3-2) and J usage is TRBJ2-2; no firm D call. V dropped 0 bases and J dropped 8 bases, with 4 bases sitting between them. This CDR3 has 12 residues. Germline V CDR1 and CDR2: LGHDT, YNNKEL (reference sequence).

This chain's CDR3 is CASSLGVNRATEKLFF. The CDR3 DNA reads as TGTGCCAGCAGCTTGGGGGTTAACAGGGCGACTGAAAAACTGTTTTTT. The rearrangement uses TRBV5-6 and TRBJ1-4; possible D gene TRBD1, 6 bases. Trimming stripped 0 bases from V and 7 bases from J, with 16 bases between. The length of the CDR3 is 16 residues. Germline assignment: CDR1 SGHDT and CDR2 YYEEEE.

The CDR3 nucleotides read TGTGCCAGCAGCTTGAGTAGGGGCGGGGGCAATCAGCCCCAGCATTTT. Amino acid sequence: CASSLSRGGGNQPQHF. The chain uses TRBV5-8 and TRBJ1-5, with D possibly matching TRBD1 (5 bases). CDR3 length: 16 residues. V lost 1 base and J 2 bases, leaving 13 bases between the germline ends. The germline gives CDR1 SGHTS, CDR2 YDEGEE.

The chain recombines TRBV7-8 with TRBJ1-1; 11 positions match TRBD1. Germline V gene sequence: CDR1 SGHVS, CDR2 FQNEAQ. With 0 bases clipped from V and 4 bases from J, the junction kept 4 bases outside the gene matches. The CDR3 has 16 amino acids. CDR3 in amino acids: CASSLAQGQGGTEAFF. As DNA, the CDR3 is TGTGCCAGCAGCTTAGCGCAGGGACAGGGGGGCACTGAAGCTTTCTTT.

This chain connects TRBV3-1 (or the pseudogene TRBV3-2) to TRBJ1-2; 10 bases agree with TRBD1. Germline V gene sequence: CDR1 LGHDT, CDR2 YNNKEL (reference sequence). The CDR3 covers 15 residues. The V and J ends lost 1 base and 5 bases, in that order; junction bases with no gene match: 4. CDR3 residues: CASSQGQGALYGYTF. DNA of the CDR3: TGTGCCAGCAGCCAAGGACAGGGGGCGCTTTATGGCTACACCTTC.

The chain carries TRBV5-4 and TRBJ1-1, with D possibly being TRBD1 (5 bases). Per the germline V gene, CDR1 is SGHNT and CDR2 is YYREEE (reference sequence). Trimming removed 2 bases at V and 1 base at J, with 6 bases between. The CDR3 is made up of 13 amino acids. The CDR3 spells CASSFDRNTEAFF. In DNA, the CDR3 is TGTGCCAGCAGCTTCGACAGGAACACTGAAGCTTTCTTT.

The gene calls are TRBV5-1 and TRBJ1-2; 9 bases line up with TRBD1. The junction had 3 bases not matched to a gene; V was cut back by 0 bases and J by 3 bases. Germline lookup yields CDR1 SGHRS and CDR2 YFSETQ. The CDR3 covers 15 residues. CDR3 coding DNA: TGCGCCAGCAGCTTGGAACAGGGGGCGTACTATGGCTACACCTTC. This sequence encodes CASSLEQGAYYGYTF. Combining the CDR3 with reference TRBV5-1 and TRBJ1-2 gives the whole variable domain KAGVTQTPRYLIKTRGQQVTLSCSPISGHRSVSWYQQTPGQGLQFLFEYFSETQRNKGNFPGRFSGRQFSNSRSEMNVSTLELGDSALYLCASSLEQGAYYGYTFGSGTRLTVV.

The chain recombines TRBV9 with TRBJ1-3; D gene ambiguous. V lost 0 bases to trimming and J lost 0 bases, with 13 bases between them. The CDR3 loop spans 17 amino acids. Looked up from germline, CDR1 is SGDLS and CDR2 is YYNGEE. The CDR3, as DNA: TGTGCCAGCAGCGTAGGTTGGTTCGGGAACTCTGGAAACACCATATATTTT. Translating gives CASSVGWFGNSGNTIYF.

The rearrangement links TRBV29-1 to TRBJ2-1; 8 nucleotides align to TRBD2. Germline-derived CDR1 and CDR2 are SQVTM and ANQGSEA. The ends lost 3 bases at V and 9 bases at J; junction bases unmatched: 7. This CDR3 has 13 residues. The CDR3 sequence: CSVELAGGGEQFF. CDR3 DNA sequence: TGCAGCGTTGAGTTGGCGGGGGGCGGTGAGCAGTTCTTC.

The rearrangement uses TRBV5-6 and TRBJ2-3; 10 nucleotides match TRBD1. The CDR3 contains 15 residues. The germline CDR1 and CDR2 sequences are SGHDT and YYEEEE. The junction had 2 bases not matched to a gene; V was cut back by 3 bases and J by 1 base. The DNA for the CDR3 is TGTGCCAGCAGCTGGGGACAGGGGCGCACAGATACGCAGTATTTT. It is translated as CASSWGQGRTDTQYF.

V gene TRBV2 combines with J gene TRBJ2-2; D possibly corresponds to TRBD2 (6 bases). The CDR3 extends over 15 amino acids. CDR1 SNHLY and CDR2 FYNNEI come from the germline V gene. The V end lost 5 bases, the J end lost 8 bases, and 18 bases lay between the germline ends. The CDR3 is CASSYAGPIPGELFF. CDR3 bases: TGTGCCAGCAGTTACGCGGGACCTATTCCGGGGGAGCTGTTTTTT.

The J gene is TRBJ1-4, the V gene TRBV7-2; tentative D call: TRBD1 (5 bases). V dropped 5 bases and J dropped 10 bases, with 17 bases sitting between them. Germline CDR1 and CDR2: SGHTA and FQGNSA. CDR3 length equals 14 residues. CDR3 sequence reads: CASSQGPTRGKLFF. CDR3 nucleotides: TGTGCCAGCAGCCAGGGCCCAACGCGGGGAAAACTGTTTTTT.

V gene TRBV10-3 combines with J gene TRBJ1-1, with 10 bases lining up with TRBD1. Germline lookup yields CDR1 ENHRY and CDR2 SYGVKD. V shed 6 bases, J shed 3 bases, and the junction held 4 bases outside the gene matches. The CDR3 extends over 14 amino acids. CDR3: CAIRGTGADTEAFF. In DNA, the CDR3 is TGTGCCATCAGGGGGACAGGGGCTGACACTGAAGCTTTCTTT.

The chain employs TRBV13 and TRBJ2-2; 7 positions match TRBD2. Trimming took 0 bases from V and 2 from J; bases not matched to a gene: 3. The CDR3 consists of 16 residues. Looked up from germline, CDR1 is PRHDT and CDR2 is FYEKMQ (reference sequence). The CDR3 region is CASSLGLAVNTGELFF. The CDR3 bases are TGTGCCAGCAGCTTAGGCCTAGCGGTCAACACCGGGGAGCTGTTTTTT.

This clone appeared a few times. The chain couples TRBV12-3 or TRBV12-4 to TRBJ1-2; 7 bases line up with TRBD1. The CDR3 length is 12 residues. V shed 5 bases and J 7 bases; nucleotides not matched to a gene: 4. CDR3 loop: CASSRDSPGYTF. DNA of the CDR3: TGTGCCAGCAGTCGGGACAGCCCTGGCTACACCTTC.

This clone was picked up one time. The chain joins TRBV2 to TRBJ1-5, with 10 bases aligning to TRBD1. This CDR3 has 15 amino acids. In germline, CDR1 is SNHLY, CDR2 FYNNEI. J lost 1 base, V lost 4 bases, and 1 base had no gene match. The CDR3 DNA reads as TGTGCCAGCAGTGGGGGACAGGGGAGCAATCAGCCCCAGCATTTT. Translated: CASSGGQGSNQPQHF.

V gene TRBV5-4 combines with J gene TRBJ1-2, with D possibly TRBD1 on 5 matching bases. V was cut by 4 bases and J by 4 bases, with 17 bases left in between. The CDR3 covers 15 residues. Germline values: CDR1 SGHNT, CDR2 YYREEE (reference sequence). The CDR3 sequence: CASSEGLSEAYGYTF. CDR3 DNA sequence: TGTGCCAGCAGCGAGGGACTCTCCGAGGCCTATGGCTACACCTTC.

The J gene is TRBJ2-3, the V gene TRBV5-1, with 10 bases matching TRBD1. With V trimmed by 7 bases and J by 5 bases, 16 bases remained unmatched. This CDR3 has 17 residues. Germline CDR1 reads SGHRS; CDR2 reads YFSETQ. The CDR3 DNA is TGCGCCAGCCACTGGAGGGTGGGACAGGGGTTTCAAGATACGCAGTATTTT. Protein product: CASHWRVGQGFQDTQYF.

The chain combines TRBV7-6 with TRBJ1-2, with D possibly being TRBD1 (6 bases). Trimming took off 1 base at V and 8 bases at J, with 20 bases between the two ends. Germline V CDR1 and CDR2: SGHVS, FNYEAQ. This CDR3 is built from 16 residues. CDR3 bases: TGTGCCAGCAGCTTAGTCCCCCGGGACATGGCGGAAGGCTACACCTTC. Translating gives CASSLVPRDMAEGYTF. Using reference TRBV7-6 and TRBJ1-2 for the parts outside the CDR3, the full variable domain is GAGVSQSPRYKVTKRGQDVALRCDPISGHVSLYWYRQALGQGPEFLTYFNYEAQQDKSGLPNDRFSAERPEGSISTLTIQRTEQRDSAMYRCASSLVPRDMAEGYTFGSGTRLTVV.

This chain connects TRBV24-1 to TRBJ2-1; TRBD1 aligns across 10 bases. Germline V gives CDR1 KGHDR, CDR2 SFDVKD. The V segment lost 5 bases and the J segment 7 bases; nucleotides outside the gene matches: 7. CDR3 length: 15 residues. Here the CDR3 reads CATSGGTGVENEQFF. The CDR3 DNA sequence: TGTGCCACCAGTGGTGGGACAGGGGTTGAAAATGAGCAGTTCTTC.

The J gene is TRBJ2-1, the V gene TRBV19, with 8 bases fitting TRBD1. Germline CDR1 is LNHDA and CDR2 is SQIVND (reference sequence). The CDR3 spans 15 residues. With 7 bases clipped from V and 7 bases from J, the junction kept 12 bases outside the gene matches. The CDR3, as DNA: TGTGCCAGTAACCCGAGAGGACAGGGTGTGAATGAGCAGTTCTTC. The encoded protein is CASNPRGQGVNEQFF.

This sequence joins TRBV11-2 and TRBJ1-3, with a weak D call TRBD1 (5 bases). Per germline, CDR1 SGHAT and CDR2 FQNNGV. The CDR3 has 15 residues. Between the trimmed V and J ends, which lost 1 base and 2 bases, there was a span of 9 bases. The CDR3 DNA is TGTGCCAGCAGCTTAGGCGGGGCACCTGGAAACACCATATATTTT. Translation: CASSLGGAPGNTIYF. Drawing the rest from reference TRBV11-2 and TRBJ1-3, the complete variable domain is EAGVAQSPRYKIIEKRQSVAFWCNPISGHATLYWYQQILGQGPKLLIQFQNNGVVDDSQLPKDRFSAERLKGVDSTLKIQPAKLEDSAVYLCASSLGGAPGNTIYFGEGSWLTVV.

The chain links TRBV6-6 to TRBJ2-5; D possibly corresponds to TRBD1 (5 bases). V lost 5 bases and J lost 2, with 21 bases in between. The CDR3 length is 17 residues. The germline gives CDR1 MNHNY, CDR2 SVGAGI (reference sequence). CDR3 protein: CASSPQFGREGQETQYF. The CDR3 DNA reads TGTGCCAGCAGTCCGCAATTCGGCAGGGAAGGGCAAGAGACCCAGTACTTC.

The J gene is TRBJ1-5, the V gene TRBV6-5; 9 nucleotides line up with TRBD1. V dropped 7 bases and J dropped 9; count of bases not matched to a gene: 10. The CDR3 has 14 amino acids. CDR1 is MNHEY, CDR2 SVGAGI, per germline. The CDR3 region is CASTDDRGKRPQHF. The CDR3 nucleotides read TGTGCCAGCACCGATGACAGGGGGAAGCGGCCCCAGCATTTT.

The V gene is TRBV3-1 (or the pseudogene TRBV3-2), the J gene TRBJ2-5, with TRBD2 matching 13 bases. V was clipped by 5 bases and J by 1 base; unmatched bases: 4. This CDR3 has 16 amino acids. Per germline, CDR1 LGHDT and CDR2 YNNKEL (reference sequence). The CDR3 DNA sequence: TGTGCCAGCAGCTACAGACTAGCGGGGGGCCAAGAGACCCAGTACTTC. Protein product: CASSYRLAGGQETQYF.

The CDR3 protein is CASSTLQALSYNEQFF. As DNA, the CDR3 is TGTGCCAGCAGCACGTTACAGGCACTCTCCTACAATGAGCAGTTCTTC. J is TRBJ2-1 and V is TRBV5-4; the D gene is possibly TRBD1 (5 bases). The CDR3 is 16 residues long. The germline V and J ends were trimmed by 4 bases and 0 bases, with 14 bases remaining between them. Per the germline V gene, CDR1 is SGHNT and CDR2 is YYREEE (reference sequence).

The genes are TRBV7-9 and TRBJ1-1, with D perhaps matching TRBD1 (5 bases). CDR1 and CDR2 from the germline V gene are SEHNR and FQNEAQ (reference sequence). The ends were cut back, 4 bases at V and 0 bases at J, with 6 bases in the middle. This CDR3 has 13 amino acids. CDR3 loop: CASSSTVNTEAFF. The DNA for the CDR3 is TGTGCCAGCAGCTCGACAGTGAACACTGAAGCTTTCTTT.

The chain recombines TRBV5-1 with TRBJ2-5; D possibly corresponds to TRBD2 (6 bases). There are 14 residues in the CDR3. Trimming stripped 1 base from V and 1 base from J, with 8 bases between. CDR1 and CDR2 from the germline V gene are SGHRS and YFSETQ. Here the CDR3 DNA reads TGCGCCAGCAGCTTGCAGGGAGGCCAAGAGACCCAGTACTTC. This encodes CASSLQGGQETQYF.

The chain uses TRBV19 and TRBJ1-2; D is unclear. V was pared by 5 bases and J by 2 bases, with 9 bases between. Germline CDR1 is LNHDA and CDR2 is SQIVND (reference sequence). This CDR3 contains 13 residues. CDR3 DNA: TGTGCCAGTAGTGTACGCGGGAACTATGGCTACACCTTC. It translates to CASSVRGNYGYTF.

This chain links TRBV4-2 with TRBJ2-3; TRBD2 matches at 9 bases. J lost 5 bases, V lost 0 bases, and 6 bases had no gene match. CDR1 is LGHNA and CDR2 is YNFKEQ in the germline V gene. There are 16 residues in the CDR3. The DNA for the CDR3 is TGTGCCAGCAGCCAAGAGATCGGACTAGCGAGAGATACGCAGTATTTT. It yields the protein CASSQEIGLARDTQYF.